The present entry profiles one T cell receptor (beta chain) with its context. What it binds is unknown. The data were taken from a study of beta chain features in type 1 diabetes. The V end was cut by 5 bases, the J end by 1 base, with 15 bases between. This CDR3 contains 15 residues. Germline loops: CDR1 MDHEN, CDR2 SYDVKM. Study-wide results and limits: Cells with high TCR expression could be over-represented by cDNA sequencing. Compared with healthy donors, patients appeared to share more similar naive, central memory and regulatory TCRB repertoires. These data did not resolve whether HLA type affects TCRB rearrangement.

Every bit of the isolated RNA underwent reverse transcription, so sequencing read expressed TCRB transcripts. The protocol was immunoSEQ multiplex PCR, while the TCRdb copy is restricted to in-frame clones and leaves out a portion. The table records 900,000 or so clones, 17% of them present only once. The clonotype originates from a woman younger than 30 in good health. The sequencing sample was made of naive CD4+ T cells from blood. The rearrangement uses TRBV28 and TRBJ2-7; a possible D gene is TRBD2 (6 bases). The CDR3 here is CASSVFGGGSYEQYF. CDR3 bases: TGTGCCAGCAGTGTATTTGGGGGAGGATCCTACGAGCAGTACTTC.